The source of this T cell receptor beta chain is a study of blood T cell repertoires in COVID-19. Study at large: Acute-phase and convalescent COVID-19 samples originated in the United States, Italy and Spain. The analysed material was cDNA or gDNA that came from T cells, B-cell-depleted T cells, or PBMCs.

In the source study's methods: Scientists estimated how many nucleated cells there were by amplifying reference gene primers. Clones were sequenced by immunoSEQ multiplex PCR, and TCRdb holds only the in-frame ones, with some missing. The DNA was the basis for D and trimming; V, J and clone size are from that table. This table holds fewer than 90,000 clones, around 88% found once. The germline CDR1 and CDR2 sequences are SGHRS and YFSETQ. V shed 4 bases, J shed 1 base, and the junction held 7 bases outside the gene matches. CDR3 size: 15 residues. The chain carries TRBV5-1 and TRBJ2-5, with TRBD1 identical over 7 bases. The source is a man in his 60s with acute or convalescent COVID-19. The sequenced sample was peripheral blood. This CDR3 reads CASSGMTGTQETQYF. CDR3 nucleotides: TGCGCCAGCAGCGGCATGACAGGGACCCAAGAGACCCAGTACTTC. Full variable domain (remainder filled in from reference TRBV5-1 and TRBJ2-5): KAGVTQTPRYLIKTRGQQVTLSCSPISGHRSVSWYQQTPGQGLQFLFEYFSETQRNKGNFPGRFSGRQFSNSRSEMNVSTLELGDSALYLCASSGMTGTQETQYFGPGTRLLVL.